Below are 5 T cell receptor beta chains sequenced from a single sample in a study of T cell changes during pregnancy in multiple sclerosis. Data came from immunoSEQ multiplex PCR; TCRdb stores just in-frame clones and leaves some out. The repertoire has around 50,000 clones, 80% to 95% of them found once; the top ten carry roughly 0.66%. The sample was CD4+ T cells from peripheral blood mononuclear cells, taken after pregnancy. The origin of the receptors is a female donor in good health, enrolled as a control in a pregnancy study.

In this sample, this clone turned up once. The genes are TRBV2 and TRBJ1-2, with D tentatively TRBD1 (5 bases). The CDR3 runs 13 residues. CDR1 and CDR2 from the germline V gene are SNHLY and FYNNEI. Trimming left V 4 bases short and J 1 base short, with 7 bases between. CDR3 amino acids: CASSAGGNYGYTF. The CDR3 DNA reads TGTGCCAGCAGTGCGGGGGGTAACTATGGCTACACCTTC. The full variable domain, with the rest looked up from reference TRBV2 and TRBJ1-2, is EPEVTQTPSHQVTQMGQEVILRCVPISNHLYFYWYRQILGQKVEFLVSFYNNEISEKSEIFDDQFSVERPDGSNFTLKIRSTKLEDSAMYFCASSAGGNYGYTFGSGTRLTVV.

V and J are TRBV27 and TRBJ2-3; no definite D call. This CDR3 region has 13 residues. V shed 3 bases and J shed 5 bases, with 9 bases lying between them. Germline assignment: CDR1 MNHEY and CDR2 SMNVEV (reference sequence). CDR3 DNA: TGTGCCAGCAGTTTCTCCCCGAGAGATACGCAGTATTTT. Protein sequence: CASSFSPRDTQYF.

The count of this clone is one. J is TRBJ1-6 and V is TRBV7-6; D call uncertain. V lost 4 bases and J lost 9, with 10 bases in between. The length of the CDR3 is 13 residues. Germline CDR1 and CDR2: SGHVS and FNYEAQ. The chain's CDR3 is CASSSGGGSPLHF. As DNA, the CDR3 is TGTGCCAGCAGCTCCGGCGGAGGTTCACCCCTCCACTTT.

The chain couples TRBV5-1 to TRBJ2-3; D is unresolved. This CDR3 is built from 12 residues. V was trimmed by 4 bases and J by 7 bases, leaving 10 bases between them. The germline CDR1 and CDR2 sequences are SGHRS and YFSETQ. The chain's CDR3 is CASSLETNTQYF. The CDR3 DNA reads TGCGCCAGCAGCCTAGAGACGAATACGCAGTATTTT.

V is TRBV11-2 and J is TRBJ2-5, with D perhaps TRBD2 (7 bases). This CDR3 has 16 residues. V dropped 8 bases and J dropped 2 bases, with 21 bases sitting between them. Germline CDR1 reads SGHAT; CDR2 reads FQNNGV. The CDR3 DNA reads as TGTGCCAGCGCTACTTACAAGGGGGGGATGCAAGAGACCCAGTACTTC. Amino acid sequence: CASATYKGGMQETQYF.